The 23 T cell receptor beta chains reported below all come from one sample, sequenced in a study of control samples from healthy donors and cancer patients. Libraries were prepared by immunoSEQ multiplex PCR; TCRdb keeps only in-frame clonotypes and omits some of them. The sample records some 140,000 clones, 85% to 95% being singletons. The source material was PBMCs. The receptors shown here come from a man aged 55 to 69 with colorectal cancer.

This chain uses TRBV7-2 with TRBJ1-3; D possibly corresponds to TRBD1 (5 bases). V gave up 0 bases and J gave up 0 bases, with 9 bases separating them. The CDR3 spans 16 residues. Germline CDR1 reads SGHTA; CDR2 reads FQGNSA. The CDR3 DNA reads as TGTGCCAGCAGCTTAGCAGTCACAGGCTCTGGAAACACCATATATTTT. The encoded protein is CASSLAVTGSGNTIYF.

The chain combines TRBV6-2 or TRBV6-3 with TRBJ2-7, with D possibly matching TRBD2 (6 bases). CDR1 and CDR2 from the germline V gene are MNHEY and SVGEGT. Trimming took 6 bases from V and 2 from J, leaving 17 bases between them. The length of the CDR3 is 15 residues. Here the CDR3 DNA reads TGTGCCAGCAGCCTCGCGGGGAGCCTTGCCTACGAGCAGTACTTC. It specifies CASSLAGSLAYEQYF.

The chain combines TRBV11-2 with TRBJ1-1; D is perhaps TRBD1 (5 bases). The ends were cut back, 3 bases at V and 1 base at J, with 12 bases in the middle. The CDR3 is 15 residues long. CDR1 and CDR2 (germline): SGHAT, FQNNGV. The CDR3 loop is CASSLGGVRNTEAFF. Written as DNA, the CDR3 is TGTGCCAGCAGCTTGGGGGGGGTCCGGAACACTGAAGCTTTCTTT.

The chain joins TRBV18 to TRBJ2-7; perhaps TRBD1 as D (6 bases). The germline V gene has CDR1 KGHSH and CDR2 LQKENI. The CDR3 consists of 14 residues. The V end was cut by 3 bases, the J end by 5 bases, with 14 bases between. The CDR3 DNA reads as TGTGCCAGCTCACCGGCCTCAGGGGCGGACGAGCAGTACTTC. Protein: CASSPASGADEQYF.

The chain links TRBV7-2 to TRBJ2-2, with a possible D match to TRBD1 (5 bases). Germline lookup yields CDR1 SGHTA and CDR2 FQGNSA. V was cut by 1 base and J by 8 bases, with 14 bases left in between. This CDR3 has 15 amino acids. The CDR3 sequence: CASSLEDAGIGELFF. The CDR3 DNA is TGTGCCAGCAGCTTAGAAGATGCAGGGATAGGGGAGCTGTTTTTT.

The rearrangement uses TRBV15 and TRBJ1-1, with TRBD1 as a possible D gene (6 bases). Germline V lookup: CDR1 LNHNV, CDR2 YYDKDF (reference sequence). The V end lost 4 bases, the J end lost 0 bases, and 12 bases lay between the germline ends. This CDR3 contains 15 residues. Here the CDR3 reads CATSTGDSLNTEAFF. CDR3 DNA: TGTGCCACCAGCACAGGGGACTCCTTGAACACTGAAGCTTTCTTT.

The V gene is TRBV5-6, the J gene TRBJ2-7; D is unresolved. CDR1 is SGHDT and CDR2 is YYEEEE in the germline V gene. The V and J ends lost 2 bases and 2 bases respectively, with 5 bases between them. This CDR3 is built from 12 residues. CDR3 coding DNA: TGTGCCAGCAGCTTCAGGACCTACGAGCAGTACTTC. This encodes CASSFRTYEQYF.

The J gene is TRBJ1-2, the V gene TRBV6-5, with D possibly being TRBD1 (6 bases). CDR3 length equals 15 residues. V shed 6 bases and J shed 4 bases, with 18 bases lying between them. From germline, CDR1 is MNHEY and CDR2 SVGAGI. The CDR3 nucleotides read TGTGCCAGCAGCGGCTTTGGGGGCTGGGGCTATGGCTACACCTTC. It yields the protein CASSGFGGWGYGYTF.

The J gene is TRBJ2-1, the V gene TRBV30, with a weak D call TRBD1 (6 bases). V lost 3 bases and J 0 bases, leaving 12 bases between the germline ends. There are 15 residues in the CDR3. Germline V gene sequence: CDR1 GTSNPN, CDR2 SVGIG (reference sequence). CDR3 coding DNA: TGTGCCTGGAGCGGACAGTACCGCTCCTACAATGAGCAGTTCTTC. Its translation is CAWSGQYRSYNEQFF.

V is TRBV4-1 and J is TRBJ2-1; 9 nucleotides match TRBD2. The CDR3 spans 18 residues. V was clipped by 0 bases and J by 0 bases; unmatched bases: 6. CDR1 MGHRA and CDR2 YSYEKL come from the germline V gene. The CDR3 loop reads CASSQDPQAGGSYNEQFF. The CDR3 DNA reads TGCGCCAGCAGCCAAGATCCCCAAGCGGGGGGCTCCTACAATGAGCAGTTCTTC.

This clone came up once. This sequence joins TRBV6-2 or TRBV6-3 and TRBJ1-1; tentative D call: TRBD1 (6 bases). The CDR3 is made up of 15 amino acids. From germline, CDR1 is MNHEY and CDR2 SVGEGT. With 6 bases removed from V and 7 bases from J, the gap between germline ends came to 21 bases. CDR3 sequence reads: CASSDYQGQGLEAFF. The CDR3 coding sequence is TGTGCCAGCAGCGACTACCAGGGGCAGGGACTTGAAGCTTTCTTT.

The chain combines TRBV5-4 with TRBJ2-7; D is perhaps TRBD2 (5 bases). The germline V gene has CDR1 SGHNT and CDR2 YYREEE (reference sequence). The CDR3 totals 15 residues. V was pared by 0 bases and J by 3 bases, with 13 bases between. The CDR3: CASSLGGKSRYEQYF. The CDR3 nucleotides are TGTGCCAGCAGCTTGGGAGGGAAGAGTCGCTACGAGCAGTACTTC.

The chain is built from TRBV3-1 (or the pseudogene TRBV3-2) and TRBJ2-7; D is unclear. The V end was cut by 1 base, the J end by 0 bases, with 10 bases between. The V gene's germline CDR1 is LGHDT and CDR2 YNNKEL (reference sequence). The CDR3 is made up of 15 amino acids. The CDR3 nucleotides are TGTGCCAGCAGCCAAGCAGTTATAACCTCCTACGAGCAGTACTTC. Translated, it gives CASSQAVITSYEQYF.

The V and J genes are TRBV6-5 and TRBJ1-2; no reliable D call. The CDR3 contains 13 residues. V was cut by 7 bases and J by 2 bases, with 11 bases left in between. CDR1 is MNHEY and CDR2 is SVGAGI in the germline V gene. The CDR3 loop is CASTFGVNYGYTF. The CDR3 region has the DNA TGTGCCAGCACCTTTGGGGTAAACTATGGCTACACCTTC.

This clone was observed a single time. The chain recombines TRBV10-3 with TRBJ1-3; D gene uncertain. Looked up from germline, CDR1 is ENHRY and CDR2 is SYGVKD. The CDR3 covers 14 residues. Trimming took 0 bases from V and 2 from J, leaving 5 bases between them. In DNA form, the CDR3 reads TGTGCCATCAGTGAGTCGCGGGCTGGAAACACCATATATTTT. It is translated as CAISESRAGNTIYF.

The V call is TRBV29-1, the J call TRBJ2-7, with D maybe TRBD2 (5 bases). The CDR3 is 12 amino acids. Germline CDR1 reads SQVTM; CDR2 reads ANQGSEA. Trimming left V 4 bases short and J 2 bases short, with 9 bases between. CDR3 region: CSVARTAYEQYF. For the CDR3, the DNA is TGCAGCGTTGCTAGGACTGCCTACGAGCAGTACTTC.

The chain carries TRBV5-4 and TRBJ2-6; unclear D gene. Per the germline V gene, CDR1 is SGHNT and CDR2 is YYREEE (reference sequence). Trimming stripped 3 bases from V and 2 bases from J, with 12 bases between. There are 16 residues in the CDR3. The CDR3 coding sequence is TGTGCCAGCAGCTCCCTGGACGGCACTGGGGCCAACGTCCTGACTTTC. The encoded protein is CASSSLDGTGANVLTF.

The DNA of the CDR3 is TGCGCCAGCAGCTTGGAGGGGGCGTTCACTGAAGCTTTCTTT. Protein: CASSLEGAFTEAFF. The chain uses TRBV5-1 and TRBJ1-1; 7 positions match TRBD1. The CDR3 spans 14 residues. Germline values: CDR1 SGHRS, CDR2 YFSETQ. Trimming removed 0 bases from V and 4 bases from J; junction bases left unmatched: 3.

The chain is built from TRBV11-2 and TRBJ1-4; 7 nucleotides match TRBD1. The CDR3 sequence is 16 residues long. The V gene end was trimmed by 0 bases and the J gene end by 4 bases; junction bases not matched to a gene: 5. CDR1 is SGHAT and CDR2 is FQNNGV in the germline V gene. As DNA, the CDR3 is TGTGCCAGCAGCTTAGAAAGGGGACAGTTTAATGAAAAACTGTTTTTT. Its protein is CASSLERGQFNEKLFF. Looking up the rest from reference TRBV11-2 and TRBJ1-4 gives the full variable domain: EAGVAQSPRYKIIEKRQSVAFWCNPISGHATLYWYQQILGQGPKLLIQFQNNGVVDDSQLPKDRFSAERLKGVDSTLKIQPAKLEDSAVYLCASSLERGQFNEKLFFGSGTQLSVL.

The genes are TRBV12-3 or TRBV12-4 and TRBJ2-3; 13 bases line up with TRBD2. The CDR3 covers 12 residues. V was pared by 8 bases and J by 14 bases, with 7 bases of the junction left unmatched. The CDR3 sequence is CASAPGLAGPYF. The CDR3 region has the DNA TGTGCCAGCGCTCCGGGACTAGCGGGGCCGTATTTT.

This chain links TRBV10-1 with TRBJ2-3; tentatively, D is TRBD2 (7 bases). The V and J ends lost 6 bases and 0 bases respectively, with 13 bases between them. This CDR3 comprises 15 residues. CDR1 and CDR2 (germline): WNHNN, SYGVQD (reference sequence). In DNA form, the CDR3 reads TGCGCCAGCAGCTGGACTAGGGGGAGCACAGATACGCAGTATTTT. As protein: CASSWTRGSTDTQYF.

The chain carries TRBV6-4 and TRBJ1-2; a weak D match, TRBD1 (5 bases). The CDR3 is 12 residues long. V lost 0 bases and J 10 bases, leaving 9 bases between the germline ends. Per germline, CDR1 MRHNA and CDR2 SNTAGT. CDR3 bases: TGTGCCAGCAGTGACTCGCCAGGGTTCTACACCTTC. It is translated as CASSDSPGFYTF.

As for this clone: Sequence at one end of the junction differs from germline and may be a read error. The V call is TRBV5-1, the J call TRBJ2-7; a possible D gene is TRBD1 (5 bases). The CDR3 contains 15 residues. Germline loops: CDR1 SGHRS, CDR2 YFSETQ. CDR3 protein: CASRASVTASYGQYF. DNA of the CDR3: TGCGCCAGCAGAGCCTCTGTGACAGCCTCCTACGGGCAGTACTTC.